This T cell receptor (beta chain) derives from a study of T cell responses to AZD1222 COVID-19 vaccine. In this sample, this clone turned up a few times. Antigen unknown. TCRdb's table, derived via immunoSEQ multiplex PCR, lists solely in-frame clones and lacks some. Here the sample spans about 130,000 clones, about nine tenths being singletons. This CDR3 spans 14 amino acids. Trimming stripped 7 bases from V and 4 bases from J, with 14 bases between. Germline V CDR1 and CDR2: SGHTA, FQGNSA. Overall study results and limits: Just five to seven people given AZD1222 tested seropositive at baseline. Clonal diversity may have been underestimated in mostly white British donors. Reports indicate that nearly half of spike-specific TCRs are directed at unmutated variant regions.

The sample consisted of peripheral blood, taken on day 0 of AZD1222 vaccination. The clonotype comes from an adult in good health. The V gene is TRBV7-2, the J gene TRBJ1-5, with a tentative D call TRBD1 (5 bases). The CDR3 is CASTWTRGNQPQHF. The CDR3 nucleotides read TGTGCCAGCACCTGGACTCGGGGGAATCAGCCCCAGCATTTT.